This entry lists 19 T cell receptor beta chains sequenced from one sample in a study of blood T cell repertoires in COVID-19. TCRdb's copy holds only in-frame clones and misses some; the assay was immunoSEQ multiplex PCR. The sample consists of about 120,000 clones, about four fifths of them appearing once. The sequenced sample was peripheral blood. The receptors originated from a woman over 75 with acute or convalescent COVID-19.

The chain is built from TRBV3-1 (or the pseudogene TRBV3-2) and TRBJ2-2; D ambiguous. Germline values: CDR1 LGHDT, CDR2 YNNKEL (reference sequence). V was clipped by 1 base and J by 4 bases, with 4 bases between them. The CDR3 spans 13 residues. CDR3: CASSQVITGELFF. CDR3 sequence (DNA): TGTGCCAGCAGCCAAGTAATCACCGGGGAGCTGTTTTTT.

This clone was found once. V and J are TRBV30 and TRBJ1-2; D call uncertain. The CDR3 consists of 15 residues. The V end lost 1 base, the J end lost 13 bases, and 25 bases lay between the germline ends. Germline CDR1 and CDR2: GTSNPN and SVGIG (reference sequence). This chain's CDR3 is CAWSGEGSQLSPPTF. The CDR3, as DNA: TGTGCCTGGAGTGGGGAGGGAAGCCAACTTAGCCCACCCACCTTC. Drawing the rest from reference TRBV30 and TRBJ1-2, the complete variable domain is SQTIHQWPATLVQPVGSPLSLECTVEGTSNPNLYWYRQAAGRGLQLLFYSVGIGQISSEVPQNLSASRPQDRQFILSSKKLLLSDSGFYLCAWSGEGSQLSPPTFGSGTRLTVV.

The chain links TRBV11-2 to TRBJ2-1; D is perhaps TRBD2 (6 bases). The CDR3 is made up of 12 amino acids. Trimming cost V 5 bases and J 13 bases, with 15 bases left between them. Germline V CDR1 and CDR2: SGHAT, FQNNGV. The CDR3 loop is CASSGGSVAQFF. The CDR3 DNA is TGTGCCAGCAGCGGGGGGAGTGTTGCTCAGTTCTTC.

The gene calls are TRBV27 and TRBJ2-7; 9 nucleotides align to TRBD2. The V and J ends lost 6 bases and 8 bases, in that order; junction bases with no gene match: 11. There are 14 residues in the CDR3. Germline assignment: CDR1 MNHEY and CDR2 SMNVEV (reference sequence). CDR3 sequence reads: CASRPTGLAFQQYF. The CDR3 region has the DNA TGTGCCAGCAGACCAACTGGACTAGCGTTCCAGCAGTACTTC.

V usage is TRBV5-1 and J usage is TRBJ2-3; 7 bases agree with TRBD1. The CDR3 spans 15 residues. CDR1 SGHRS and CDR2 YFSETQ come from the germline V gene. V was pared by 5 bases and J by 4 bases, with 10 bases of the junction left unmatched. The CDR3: CASRQTGQNSDTQYF. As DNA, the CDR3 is TGCGCCAGCAGGCAAACGGGACAGAACTCAGATACGCAGTATTTT. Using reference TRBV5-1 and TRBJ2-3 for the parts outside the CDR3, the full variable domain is KAGVTQTPRYLIKTRGQQVTLSCSPISGHRSVSWYQQTPGQGLQFLFEYFSETQRNKGNFPGRFSGRQFSNSRSEMNVSTLELGDSALYLCASRQTGQNSDTQYFGPGTRLTVL.

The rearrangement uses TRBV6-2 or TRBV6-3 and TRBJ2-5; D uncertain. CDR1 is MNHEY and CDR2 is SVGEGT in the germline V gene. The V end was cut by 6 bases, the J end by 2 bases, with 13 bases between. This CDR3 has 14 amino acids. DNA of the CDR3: TGTGCCAGCAGCCTACAAGTCCTTCAAGAGACCCAGTACTTC. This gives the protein CASSLQVLQETQYF.

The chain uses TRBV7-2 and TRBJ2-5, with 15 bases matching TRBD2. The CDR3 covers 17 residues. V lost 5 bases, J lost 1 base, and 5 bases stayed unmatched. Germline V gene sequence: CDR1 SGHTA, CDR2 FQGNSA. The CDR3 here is CASSHGLAGGPQETQYF. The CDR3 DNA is TGTGCCAGCAGCCACGGACTAGCGGGAGGGCCCCAAGAGACCCAGTACTTC.

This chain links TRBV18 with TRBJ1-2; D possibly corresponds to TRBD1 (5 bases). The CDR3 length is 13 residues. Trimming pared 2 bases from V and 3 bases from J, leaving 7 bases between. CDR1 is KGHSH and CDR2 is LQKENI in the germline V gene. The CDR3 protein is CASSPEGDYGYTF. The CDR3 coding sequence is TGTGCCAGCTCACCAGAAGGGGACTATGGCTACACCTTC.

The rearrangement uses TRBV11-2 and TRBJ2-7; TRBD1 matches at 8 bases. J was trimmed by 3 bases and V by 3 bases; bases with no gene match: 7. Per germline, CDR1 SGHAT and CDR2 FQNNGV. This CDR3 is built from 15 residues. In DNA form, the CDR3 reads TGTGCCAGCAGCTTGTCGACAGGGGATAACTACGAGCAGTACTTC. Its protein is CASSLSTGDNYEQYF.

CDR3 sequence: CASSRDTTYNEQFF. For the CDR3, the DNA is TGTGCCAGCAGCCGGGACACTACCTACAATGAGCAGTTCTTC. The chain joins TRBV9 to TRBJ2-1; perhaps TRBD1 as D (6 bases). Germline lookup yields CDR1 SGDLS and CDR2 YYNGEE. Trimming removed 4 bases from V and 2 bases from J, with 10 bases in between. The CDR3 totals 14 residues.

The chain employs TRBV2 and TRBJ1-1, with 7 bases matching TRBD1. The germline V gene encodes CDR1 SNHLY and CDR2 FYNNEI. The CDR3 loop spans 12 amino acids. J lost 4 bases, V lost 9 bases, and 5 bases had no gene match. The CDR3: CASTGVGTEAFF. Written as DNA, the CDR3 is TGTGCCAGTACAGGGGTGGGCACTGAAGCTTTCTTT.

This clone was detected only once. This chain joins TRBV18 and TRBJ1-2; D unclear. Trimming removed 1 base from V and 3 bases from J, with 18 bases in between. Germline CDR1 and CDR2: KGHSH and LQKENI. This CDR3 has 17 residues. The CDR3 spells CASSPLQPWADDYGYTF. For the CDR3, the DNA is TGTGCCAGCTCACCACTACAACCCTGGGCAGACGACTATGGCTACACCTTC. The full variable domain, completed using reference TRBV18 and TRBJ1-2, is NAGVMQNPRHLVRRRGQEARLRCSPMKGHSHVYWYRQLPEEGLKFMVYLQKENIIDESGMPKERFSAEFPKEGPSILRIQQVVRGDSAAYFCASSPLQPWADDYGYTFGSGTRLTVV.

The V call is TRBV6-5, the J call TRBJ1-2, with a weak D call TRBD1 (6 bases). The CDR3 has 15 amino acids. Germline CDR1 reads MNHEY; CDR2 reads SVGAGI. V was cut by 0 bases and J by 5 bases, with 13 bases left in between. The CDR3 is CASSYSGRGIYGYTF. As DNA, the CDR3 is TGTGCCAGCAGTTACTCGGGTAGGGGGATTTATGGCTACACCTTC.

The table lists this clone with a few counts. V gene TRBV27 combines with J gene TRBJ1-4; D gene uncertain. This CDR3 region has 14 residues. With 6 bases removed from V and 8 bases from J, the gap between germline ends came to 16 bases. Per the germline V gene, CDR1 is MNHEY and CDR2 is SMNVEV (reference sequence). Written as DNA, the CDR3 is TGTGCCAGCAGAGAAATGAGGGCTGGGGAAAAACTGTTTTTT. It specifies CASREMRAGEKLFF.

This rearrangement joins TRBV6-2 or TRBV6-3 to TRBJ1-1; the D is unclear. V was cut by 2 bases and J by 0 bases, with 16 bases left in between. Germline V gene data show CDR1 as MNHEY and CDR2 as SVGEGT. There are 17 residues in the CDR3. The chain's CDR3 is CASSYRVAGSMNTEAFF. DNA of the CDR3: TGTGCCAGCAGTTACAGGGTAGCGGGATCTATGAACACTGAAGCTTTCTTT.

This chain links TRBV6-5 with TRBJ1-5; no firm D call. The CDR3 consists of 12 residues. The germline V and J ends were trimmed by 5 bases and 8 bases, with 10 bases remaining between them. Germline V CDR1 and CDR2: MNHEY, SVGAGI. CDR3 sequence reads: CASSRREEPQHF. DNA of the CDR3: TGTGCCAGCAGTCGACGGGAGGAGCCCCAGCATTTT.

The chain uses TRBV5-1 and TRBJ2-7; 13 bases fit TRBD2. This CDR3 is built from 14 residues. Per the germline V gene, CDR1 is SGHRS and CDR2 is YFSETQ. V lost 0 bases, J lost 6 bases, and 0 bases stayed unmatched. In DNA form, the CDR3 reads TGCGCCAGCAGCTTGGGACTAGCGGGAGGCGAGCAGTACTTC. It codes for CASSLGLAGGEQYF.

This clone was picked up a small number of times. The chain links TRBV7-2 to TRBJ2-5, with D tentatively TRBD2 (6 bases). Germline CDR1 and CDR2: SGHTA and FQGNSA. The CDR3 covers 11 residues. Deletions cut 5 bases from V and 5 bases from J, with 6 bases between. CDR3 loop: CASSGGETQYF. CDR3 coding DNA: TGTGCCAGCAGCGGGGGGGAGACCCAGTACTTC.

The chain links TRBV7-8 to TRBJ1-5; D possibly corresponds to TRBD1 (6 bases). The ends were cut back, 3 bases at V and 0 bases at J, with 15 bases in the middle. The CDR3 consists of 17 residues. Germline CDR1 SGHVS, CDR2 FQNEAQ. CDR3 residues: CASSFQGQPYSNQPQHF. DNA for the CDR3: TGTGCCAGCAGCTTTCAAGGACAGCCCTATAGCAATCAGCCCCAGCATTTT. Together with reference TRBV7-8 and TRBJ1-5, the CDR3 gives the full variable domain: GAGVSQSPRYKVAKRGQDVALRCDPISGHVSLFWYQQALGQGPEFLTYFQNEAQLDKSGLPSDRFFAERPEGSVSTLKIQRTQQEDSAVYLCASSFQGQPYSNQPQHFGDGTRLSIL.